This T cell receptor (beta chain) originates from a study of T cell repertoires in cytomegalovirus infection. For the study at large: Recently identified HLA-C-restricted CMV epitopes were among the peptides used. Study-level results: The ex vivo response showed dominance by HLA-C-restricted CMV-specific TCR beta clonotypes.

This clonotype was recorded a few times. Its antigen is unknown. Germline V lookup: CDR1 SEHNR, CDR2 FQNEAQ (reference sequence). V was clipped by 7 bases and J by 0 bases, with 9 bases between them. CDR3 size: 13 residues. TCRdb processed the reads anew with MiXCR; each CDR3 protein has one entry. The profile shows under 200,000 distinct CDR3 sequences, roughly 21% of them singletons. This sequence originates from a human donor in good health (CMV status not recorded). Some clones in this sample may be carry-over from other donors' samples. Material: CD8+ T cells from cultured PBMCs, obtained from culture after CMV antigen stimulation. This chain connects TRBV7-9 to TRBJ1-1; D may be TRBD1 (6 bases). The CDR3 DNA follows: TGTGCCAGCAAGGGGGGCATGAACACTGAAGCTTTCTTT. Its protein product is CASKGGMNTEAFF.